This T cell receptor beta chain was found in a study of blood T cell repertoires in COVID-19. Study overall: Both acute and convalescent COVID-19 samples were obtained from the United States, Italy and Spain. Sample material is recorded as cDNA or gDNA derived from T cells, B-cell-depleted T cells, or PBMCs.

The CDR3 runs to 13 residues. Looked up from germline, CDR1 is LGHNA and CDR2 is YSLEER. Trimming left V 4 bases short and J 6 bases short, with 12 bases between. In the original processing: Nucleated cell counts were estimated from reference gene primer amplification. Generated by immunoSEQ multiplex PCR, the TCRdb table keeps only in-frame clones and is missing some. That table gives V, J and clone size, and the DNA gave D and trimming. The sample shows over 300,000 clones, around 83% of them seen only once. Sequencing input: peripheral blood. This receptor was identified in a woman between 50 and 59 years old with acute or convalescent COVID-19. This sequence joins TRBV4-3 and TRBJ1-2; D is perhaps TRBD1 (5 bases). This CDR3 reads CASSLLGANGYTF. In DNA, the CDR3 is TGCGCCAGCAGCCTTCTTGGGGCTAATGGCTACACCTTC.